This T cell receptor beta chain was observed in a study of cytomegalovirus exposure and HLA in healthy donors. Germline CDR1 MDHEN, CDR2 SYDVKM. The CDR3 is 17 residues long. V lost 7 bases and J 1 base, leaving 22 bases between the germline ends. A multiplex PCR was run with 60 Vbeta primers and 13 Jbeta primers. Measured with immunoSEQ multiplex PCR; TCRdb has only the in-frame clones, and not every one. Here the sample spans 110,000 to 150,000 clones, around three quarters being singletons. The count of this clone is one. The chain combines TRBV28 with TRBJ1-2; TRBD1 is a possible D gene (6 bases). This receptor was identified in a woman aged 40 to 50 in good health and CMV-seronegative. Specimen: PBMCs. The chain's CDR3 is CASIGPFAGDLNYGYTF. CDR3 nucleotide sequence: TGTGCCAGCATAGGCCCTTTTGCAGGGGACCTTAACTATGGCTACACCTTC.